The 19 T cell receptor beta chains below all came from one sample that was sequenced in a study of shared clonotypes between healthy human individuals (dated by TCRdb to 2018 to 2021). The library was produced with the immunoSEQ multiplex PCR assay. This immuneACCESS table, as held by TCRdb, lists in-frame sequences with V and J called but not all clones. Of the missing ones, under half trace to an unresolved V gene in checked studies; the others have no known cause. The sample has under 2.5 million clones on record, 85% to 95% of them singletons. The biggest ten clones account for more than 0.35% of the sample. Material: naive CD4+ T cells from PBMCs. The sample's cell subset or site label, decoded: CD45RA+ positively selected. These receptor sequences come from a man aged 18 to 29 in good health. Some clones in this sample may be carry-over from other donors' samples.

With regard to this clone: Relative to the germline gene, one junction end is altered; a read error may explain this. The DNA for the CDR3 is TGTGCCAGCAGCTTATCGGGGGACAGGGGGCTTCAAGAGACCCAGTACTTC. Residues: CASSLSGDRGLQETQYF. This chain uses TRBV28 with TRBJ2-5; TRBD1 agrees at 12 bases. The germline V gene encodes CDR1 MDHEN and CDR2 SYDVKM. This CDR3 has 17 residues.

The V and J genes are TRBV5-6 and TRBJ2-5, with 7 bases that match TRBD1. The CDR3 has 16 residues. V shed 3 bases and J 6 bases; nucleotides not matched to a gene: 14. The germline CDR1 and CDR2 sequences are SGHDT and YYEEEE. CDR3 DNA sequence: TGTGCCAGCAGCTATTCCGGGACAGTAGTTTTGAAGACCCAGTACTTC. Residues: CASSYSGTVVLKTQYF.

This chain uses TRBV5-4 with TRBJ1-1, with 10 bases identical to TRBD1. V shed 4 bases, J shed 1 base, and the junction held 7 bases outside the gene matches. Germline V gives CDR1 SGHNT, CDR2 YYREEE (reference sequence). The CDR3 covers 16 residues. The CDR3 spells CASSHPGQGPNTEAFF. In nucleotides, the CDR3 is TGTGCCAGCAGCCACCCGGGACAGGGGCCGAACACTGAAGCTTTCTTT.

The chain couples TRBV14 to TRBJ2-5; D possibly corresponds to TRBD2 (5 bases). The V and J ends lost 2 bases and 7 bases respectively, with 17 bases between them. The CDR3 is 15 residues long. CDR1 and CDR2 from the germline V gene are SGHDN and FVKESK. The CDR3: CASSQLRRGNGTQYF. In nucleotides, the CDR3 is TGTGCCAGCAGCCAACTACGACGGGGAAACGGGACCCAGTACTTC.

This chain uses TRBV6-1 with TRBJ1-1, with TRBD1 identical over 7 bases. Germline CDR1 reads MNHNS; CDR2 reads SASEGT. Trimming removed 7 bases from V and 4 bases from J; junction bases left unmatched: 6. This CDR3 is 13 amino acids long. The chain's CDR3 is CASTRQGSTEAFF. The CDR3 region has the DNA TGTGCCAGCACCCGACAGGGAAGCACTGAAGCTTTCTTT.

V and J are TRBV27 and TRBJ2-7, with 10 bases identical to TRBD2. CDR1 and CDR2 from the germline V gene are MNHEY and SMNVEV (reference sequence). This CDR3 region has 17 residues. V lost 5 bases and J lost 2; bases outside the gene matches: 12. This CDR3 is CASSLIPRTSGTYEQYF. In nucleotides, the CDR3 is TGTGCCAGCAGTCTTATACCCCGGACTAGCGGAACCTACGAGCAGTACTTC.

Only one count was recorded for this clone. This chain joins TRBV5-1 and TRBJ2-7; 7 bases are a match to TRBD2. Germline V lookup: CDR1 SGHRS, CDR2 YFSETQ. This CDR3 comprises 13 residues. V dropped 4 bases and J dropped 5; count of bases not matched to a gene: 6. In DNA, the CDR3 is TGCGCCAGCAGCCCGGGGGAGGGCGACGAGCAGTACTTC. Protein sequence: CASSPGEGDEQYF.

Comment on this clone: The junction departs from the called germline gene at one end, perhaps through a read error. This sequence joins TRBV6-6 and TRBJ2-1; perhaps TRBD2 as D (6 bases). Germline-derived CDR1 and CDR2 are MNHNY and SVGAGI (reference sequence). The CDR3 runs 12 residues. The CDR3 DNA reads TGTGCCAGCAGTTACTCGGACTATGGTCTACTCTTC. Translated: CASSYSDYGLLF.

V and J are TRBV28 and TRBJ1-5; D is possibly TRBD1 (6 bases). This CDR3 comprises 15 residues. In germline, CDR1 is MDHEN, CDR2 SYDVKM. The V gene lost 6 bases and the J gene lost 3 bases, with 15 bases spanning the gap. The CDR3: CASRPPWTVNQPQHF. CDR3 coding DNA: TGTGCCAGCAGGCCGCCTTGGACAGTCAATCAGCCCCAGCATTTT.

This sequence joins TRBV29-1 and TRBJ2-3; possibly TRBD1 or TRBD2 for D (6 bases each). The CDR3 length is 14 residues. V was pared by 3 bases and J by 2 bases, with 12 bases between. Germline V CDR1 and CDR2: SQVTM, ANQGSEA. The CDR3, as DNA: TGCAGCGTTGAGGAGGGGGATTTCACAGATACGCAGTATTTT. Protein sequence: CSVEEGDFTDTQYF.

This sequence joins TRBV5-4 and TRBJ1-2, with 10 bases matching TRBD1. Germline V gives CDR1 SGHNT, CDR2 YYREEE (reference sequence). V lost 4 bases and J lost 14; bases outside the gene matches: 14. This CDR3 has 14 amino acids. CDR3 DNA sequence: TGTGCCAGCAGCGCACGGGACTTCGGGACAGGGGAAACCTTC. It encodes CASSARDFGTGETF.

The CDR3 sequence is CASSQGVAGEKLFF. CDR3 DNA sequence: TGTGCCAGCAGCCAGGGAGTGGCAGGGGAAAAACTGTTTTTT. The chain links TRBV7-9 to TRBJ1-4; D is possibly TRBD1 (5 bases). CDR1 SEHNR and CDR2 FQNEAQ come from the germline V gene (reference sequence). The CDR3 contains 14 residues. V dropped 5 bases and J dropped 8 bases, with 15 bases sitting between them.

The rearrangement uses TRBV5-1 and TRBJ2-3; D unclear. With 0 bases removed from V and 2 bases from J, the gap between germline ends came to 7 bases. This CDR3 region has 14 residues. CDR1 and CDR2 from the germline V gene are SGHRS and YFSETQ. Here the CDR3 reads CASSLGHITDTQYF. In DNA form, the CDR3 reads TGCGCCAGCAGCTTGGGGCATATCACAGATACGCAGTATTTT.

This chain uses TRBV6-6 with TRBJ2-2, with D unresolved. The CDR3 is made up of 15 amino acids. Germline values: CDR1 MNHNY, CDR2 SVGAGI (reference sequence). The germline V and J ends were trimmed by 3 bases and 4 bases, with 12 bases remaining between them. DNA of the CDR3: TGTGCCAGCAGTTATCCGGCAGGCAGCACCGGGGAGCTGTTTTTT. This codes for CASSYPAGSTGELFF.

The chain links TRBV18 to TRBJ2-5; D not certain. Trimming took off 2 bases at V and 5 bases at J, with 12 bases between the two ends. CDR3 length: 14 amino acids. The germline CDR1 and CDR2 sequences are KGHSH and LQKENI. The CDR3 DNA reads TGTGCCAGCTCACCAGGGGTTTTTTCCGAGACCCAGTACTTC. Its translation: CASSPGVFSETQYF.

The V gene is TRBV7-7, the J gene TRBJ2-5; tentative D call: TRBD1 (6 bases). The V gene lost 3 bases and the J gene lost 5 bases, with 16 bases spanning the gap. CDR1 is SSHAT and CDR2 is FNYEAQ in the germline V gene (reference sequence). The CDR3 spans 15 residues. In DNA, the CDR3 is TGTGCCAGCAGCTTTGGTAGACAGGCCTTGGAGACCCAGTACTTC. It encodes CASSFGRQALETQYF. The whole variable domain, filled in from reference TRBV7-7 and TRBJ2-5, reads GAGVSQSPRYKVTKRGQDVTLRCDPISSHATLYWYQQALGQGPEFLTYFNYEAQPDKSGLPSDRFSAERPEGSISTLTIQRTEQRDSAMYRCASSFGRQALETQYFGPGTRLLVL.

This chain links TRBV6-1 with TRBJ1-5, with TRBD1 matching over 7 bases. The CDR3 consists of 18 residues. Per germline, CDR1 MNHNS and CDR2 SASEGT. V shed 4 bases and J 1 base; nucleotides not matched to a gene: 13. CDR3 sequence: CASSGRGTAQGSNQPQHF. CDR3 bases: TGTGCCAGCAGTGGCAGGGGGACAGCCCAGGGCAGCAATCAGCCCCAGCATTTT.

This clone was observed once. CDR3 residues: CASSRSSLAKNIQYF. The CDR3 nucleotides read TGTGCCAGCAGCCGTTCTAGTCTAGCCAAAAACATTCAGTACTTC. The genes are TRBV5-6 and TRBJ2-4; D remains ambiguous. The CDR3 covers 15 residues. From germline, CDR1 is SGHDT and CDR2 YYEEEE. Trimming took off 4 bases at V and 0 bases at J, with 11 bases between the two ends. Full variable domain (rest looked up from reference TRBV5-6 and TRBJ2-4): DAGVTQSPTHLIKTRGQQVTLRCSPKSGHDTVSWYQQALGQGPQFIFQYYEEEERQRGNFPDRFSGHQFPNYSSELNVNALLLGDSALYLCASSRSSLAKNIQYFGAGTRLSVL.

This clone was seen once. This chain joins TRBV19 and TRBJ1-5; unclear D gene. Germline-derived CDR1 and CDR2 are LNHDA and SQIVND (reference sequence). CDR3 length: 13 amino acids. The germline V and J ends were trimmed by 5 bases and 4 bases, with 9 bases remaining between them. This chain's CDR3 is CASSLKGNQPQHF. CDR3 coding DNA: TGTGCCAGTAGTTTAAAAGGGAATCAGCCCCAGCATTTT.